This TCR beta chain was obtained from a study of T cell responses to AZD1222 COVID-19 vaccine. Germline CDR1 is LNHDA and CDR2 is SQIVND (reference sequence). CDR3 length equals 13 residues. With 6 bases removed from V and 4 bases from J, the gap between germline ends came to 12 bases. Only in-frame clones appear in the TCRdb table, and some are missing; sequencing was by immunoSEQ multiplex PCR. The table shows about 190,000 clones, with 85% to 95% occurring only once. Turning to this clone: Its target is not known.

Study observations and caveats: Among AZD1222 vaccinees, only 5 to 7 were seropositive at baseline. Spike as a whole was targeted by vaccine-associated CD4 TCRs, dominant at 160-218 and 743-854. White British ancestry dominated among donors, who included more females, and clonal diversity was possibly underestimated.

The sample was peripheral blood, taken on day 0 of AZD1222 vaccination. This chain links TRBV19 with TRBJ1-2; no definite D call. This TCR derives from an adult in good health. Here the CDR3 DNA reads TGTGCCAGTAGATTTGAGGGCAGCTATGGCTACACCTTC. This gives the protein CASRFEGSYGYTF.